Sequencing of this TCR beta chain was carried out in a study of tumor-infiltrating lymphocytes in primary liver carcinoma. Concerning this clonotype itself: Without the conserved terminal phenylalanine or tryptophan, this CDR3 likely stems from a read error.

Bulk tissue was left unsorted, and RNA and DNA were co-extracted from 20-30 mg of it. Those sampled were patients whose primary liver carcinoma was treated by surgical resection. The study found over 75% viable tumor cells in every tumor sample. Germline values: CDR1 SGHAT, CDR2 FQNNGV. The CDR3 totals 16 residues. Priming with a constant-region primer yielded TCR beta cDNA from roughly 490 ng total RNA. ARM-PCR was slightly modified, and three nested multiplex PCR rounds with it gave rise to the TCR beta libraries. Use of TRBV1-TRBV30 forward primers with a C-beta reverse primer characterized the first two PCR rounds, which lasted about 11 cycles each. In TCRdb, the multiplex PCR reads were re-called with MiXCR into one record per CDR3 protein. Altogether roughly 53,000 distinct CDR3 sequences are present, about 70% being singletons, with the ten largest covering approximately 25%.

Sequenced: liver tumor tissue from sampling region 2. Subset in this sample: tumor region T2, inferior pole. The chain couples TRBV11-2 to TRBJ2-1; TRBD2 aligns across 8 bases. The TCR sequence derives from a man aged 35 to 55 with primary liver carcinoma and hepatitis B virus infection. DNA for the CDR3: TGTACCGGCAGCTTGGATACCGGACTAGCCATGGGTGAGCAGTTCTTA. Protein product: CTGSLDTGLAMGEQFL.